Each of the 29 T cell receptor beta chains below was sequenced from the same sample in a study of blood T cell repertoires in COVID-19. The protocol was immunoSEQ multiplex PCR, while the TCRdb copy is restricted to in-frame clones and leaves out a portion. Counted here are under 65,000 clones, less than 90% occurring once; the ten biggest clones make up 4.5% to 6%. Specimen: peripheral blood. These receptors were taken from a man older than 75 in a cohort sampled during active COVID-19.

The chain uses TRBV5-1 and TRBJ2-6, with D maybe TRBD1 (5 bases). Germline V gives CDR1 SGHRS, CDR2 YFSETQ. The CDR3 length is 17 residues. V lost 0 bases to trimming and J lost 0 bases, with 10 bases between them. Written as DNA, the CDR3 is TGCGCCAGCAGCTTGGGACAGTATAGCTCTGGGGCCAACGTCCTGACTTTC. Encoded protein: CASSLGQYSSGANVLTF.

This clone was recorded only once. This chain joins TRBV3-1 (or the pseudogene TRBV3-2) and TRBJ2-2; 14 bases map to TRBD2. The CDR3 is 17 residues long. Germline-derived CDR1 and CDR2 are LGHDT and YNNKEL (reference sequence). Losses at the gene ends were 8 bases for V and 2 bases for J; bases not matched to a gene: 7. CDR3 loop: CASCPGLAGGNTGELFF. CDR3 DNA sequence: TGTGCCAGCTGTCCTGGACTAGCGGGAGGAAACACCGGGGAGCTGTTTTTT.

The chain combines TRBV15 with TRBJ1-1, with 8 positions matching TRBD1. With 2 bases clipped from V and 4 bases from J, the junction kept 3 bases outside the gene matches. The germline CDR1 and CDR2 sequences are LNHNV and YYDKDF (reference sequence). The CDR3 extends over 14 amino acids. The CDR3 loop is CATSRRQGTTEAFF. The CDR3 bases are TGTGCCACCAGCAGAAGACAGGGGACCACTGAAGCTTTCTTT. Complete variable domain (other parts from reference TRBV15 and TRBJ1-1): DAMVIQNPRYQVTQFGKPVTLSCSQTLNHNVMYWYQQKSSQAPKLLFHYYDKDFNNEADTPDNFQSRRPNTSFCFLDIRSPGLGDTAMYLCATSRRQGTTEAFFGQGTRLTVV.

This rearrangement joins TRBV6-2 or TRBV6-3 to TRBJ2-7, with TRBD1 matching over 7 bases. With V trimmed by 5 bases and J by 3 bases, 1 base remained unmatched. CDR3 length equals 12 residues. Per germline, CDR1 MNHEY and CDR2 SVGEGT. CDR3 protein: CASSRDSYEQYF. The CDR3 DNA sequence: TGTGCCAGCAGTCGGGACAGCTACGAGCAGTACTTC.

The gene calls are TRBV11-2 and TRBJ1-4, with D tentatively TRBD1 (5 bases). The length of the CDR3 is 11 residues. Germline assignment: CDR1 SGHAT and CDR2 FQNNGV. Trimming shortened V by 4 bases and J by 12 bases, and 9 bases separated the two germline ends. CDR3: CASSSTVQLFF. In nucleotides, the CDR3 is TGTGCCAGCAGCTCGACAGTACAACTGTTTTTT.

The sample holds a few counts of this clone. This rearrangement joins TRBV27 to TRBJ1-2; 8 bases are shared with TRBD1. Trimming at V came to 4 bases and at J to 7 bases, leaving 2 bases not matched to a gene. Per germline, CDR1 MNHEY and CDR2 SMNVEV (reference sequence). The length of the CDR3 is 12 residues. The CDR3 DNA follows: TGTGCCAGCAGTTCAGACAGGGGTGGCTACACCTTC. Its translation: CASSSDRGGYTF.

V gene TRBV5-4 combines with J gene TRBJ2-3, with 9 positions matching TRBD1. The V gene's germline CDR1 is SGHNT and CDR2 YYREEE (reference sequence). The CDR3 spans 13 residues. V lost 4 bases to trimming and J lost 6 bases; unmatched junction nucleotides: 3. The CDR3 nucleotides are TGTGCCAGCAGCGCGGGACAGGGCGATACGCAGTATTTT. It is translated as CASSAGQGDTQYF.

The chain combines TRBV3-1 (or the pseudogene TRBV3-2) with TRBJ2-1; TRBD1 agrees at 12 bases. Germline values: CDR1 LGHDT, CDR2 YNNKEL (reference sequence). The CDR3 runs to 15 residues. V was clipped by 7 bases and J by 7 bases; unmatched bases: 8. As DNA, the CDR3 is TGTGCCAGCACCCTAAGGGACAGGGGGCGGAATGAGCAGTTCTTC. It codes for CASTLRDRGRNEQFF.

This clone was detected a few times. The chain is built from TRBV6-5 and TRBJ1-6; tentative D call: TRBD1 (5 bases). V was cut by 0 bases and J by 14 bases, with 11 bases left in between. There are 13 residues in the CDR3. Germline V lookup: CDR1 MNHEY, CDR2 SVGAGI. The CDR3 sequence: CASSYSGRETLHF. The CDR3 DNA is TGTGCCAGCAGTTACTCGGGCAGGGAAACCCTCCACTTT.

About this clone itself: No DNA is shown, since the ends of the CDR3 on it are uncertain; the CDR3 is the one TCRdb lists. The chain combines TRBV4-1 with TRBJ1-2; the DNA was not used to check the table's D call, TRBD1. Germline assignment: CDR1 MGHRA and CDR2 YSYEKL. Termini included, the CDR3 measures 14 amino acids. The chain's CDR3 is CASSQDGVGTGSTF.

This rearrangement joins TRBV5-6 to TRBJ2-1; D gene ambiguous. Trimming left V 4 bases short and J 0 bases short, with 11 bases between. Germline V gene sequence: CDR1 SGHDT, CDR2 YYEEEE. The CDR3 covers 15 residues. The CDR3 sequence: CASSRSFNSYNEQFF. Here the CDR3 DNA reads TGTGCCAGCAGCCGGTCCTTTAACTCCTACAATGAGCAGTTCTTC.

The rearrangement links TRBV3-1 (or the pseudogene TRBV3-2) to TRBJ2-1; 11 bases map to TRBD2. After removal of 4 bases from V and 4 bases from J, the junction contained 6 bases not matched to a gene. There are 16 residues in the CDR3. Germline V gives CDR1 LGHDT, CDR2 YNNKEL (reference sequence). This CDR3 reads CASSRTGTSGYNEQFF. The CDR3 nucleotides read TGTGCCAGCAGCCGTACCGGGACTAGCGGTTACAATGAGCAGTTCTTC.

V usage is TRBV6-1 and J usage is TRBJ1-1; D unresolved. The germline V and J ends were trimmed by 1 base and 0 bases, with 9 bases remaining between them. Germline V gene sequence: CDR1 MNHNS, CDR2 SASEGT. The CDR3 contains 15 residues. The CDR3 here is CASSEVTTMNTEAFF. CDR3 nucleotide sequence: TGTGCCAGCAGTGAAGTGACCACTATGAACACTGAAGCTTTCTTT.

The rearrangement uses TRBV5-4 and TRBJ1-2; 9 bases agree with TRBD1. From germline, CDR1 is SGHNT and CDR2 YYREEE (reference sequence). This CDR3 is built from 13 residues. V dropped 3 bases and J dropped 7; count of bases not matched to a gene: 4. Here the CDR3 reads CASSWTGESGYTF. The DNA of the CDR3 is TGTGCCAGCAGCTGGACAGGGGAGTCTGGCTACACCTTC.

This clone was picked up one time. The chain combines TRBV25-1 with TRBJ2-4, with D perhaps matching TRBD1 (6 bases). Trimming shortened V by 3 bases and J by 8 bases, and 8 bases separated the two germline ends. The length of the CDR3 is 12 residues. Germline V gives CDR1 MGHDK, CDR2 SYGVNS. The CDR3 DNA reads as TGTGCCAGCAGTGACAGGGGTGACATTCAGTACTTC. Protein product: CASSDRGDIQYF.

The chain couples TRBV29-1 to TRBJ2-2; 9 bases align to TRBD1. J was trimmed by 0 bases and V by 7 bases; bases with no gene match: 3. The length of the CDR3 is 14 residues. The germline CDR1 and CDR2 sequences are SQVTM and ANQGSEA. The CDR3 DNA sequence: TGCAGCGCAGGACAGGGGTCGAACACCGGGGAGCTGTTTTTT. Translating it yields CSAGQGSNTGELFF.

The V and J genes are TRBV11-2 and TRBJ2-2; D unresolved. This CDR3 contains 12 residues. The V gene lost 3 bases and the J gene lost 7 bases, with 6 bases spanning the gap. Germline CDR1 and CDR2: SGHAT and FQNNGV. CDR3 nucleotide sequence: TGTGCCAGCAGCTTTACGGGCGGGGAGCTGTTTTTT. This translates into CASSFTGGELFF.

This clone has just a few counts. The V and J genes are TRBV19 and TRBJ1-5; 11 bases are shared with TRBD1. Germline V CDR1 and CDR2: LNHDA, SQIVND (reference sequence). V shed 6 bases, J shed 2 bases, and the junction held 3 bases outside the gene matches. This CDR3 is 15 amino acids long. The CDR3 sequence is CASSPDRGRNQPQHF. The DNA of the CDR3 is TGTGCCAGTAGCCCGGACAGGGGGCGCAATCAGCCCCAGCATTTT. Looking up the rest from reference TRBV19 and TRBJ1-5 gives the full variable domain: DGGITQSPKYLFRKEGQNVTLSCEQNLNHDAMYWYRQDPGQGLRLIYYSQIVNDFQKGDIAEGYSVSREKKESFPLTVTSAQKNPTAFYLCASSPDRGRNQPQHFGDGTRLSIL.

The chain couples TRBV6-2 or TRBV6-3 to TRBJ1-5; no clear D. Germline V lookup: CDR1 MNHEY, CDR2 SVGEGT. CDR3 length equals 12 residues. The V and J ends lost 4 bases and 7 bases respectively, with 8 bases between them. The CDR3 bases are TGTGCCAGCAGTTCCTCCCGGCAGCCCCAGCATTTT. Its translation is CASSSSRQPQHF.

CDR3 protein: CASSQDRNQPQHF. CDR3 DNA sequence: TGTGCCAGCAGCCAGGACAGGAATCAGCCCCAGCATTTT. The genes are TRBV3-1 (or the pseudogene TRBV3-2) and TRBJ1-5; 7 bases match TRBD1. From germline, CDR1 is LGHDT and CDR2 YNNKEL (reference sequence). The V gene end was trimmed by 3 bases and the J gene end by 4 bases; junction bases not matched to a gene: 0. CDR3 length: 13 residues.

V gene TRBV3-1 (or the pseudogene TRBV3-2) combines with J gene TRBJ2-1; the match to TRBD2 covers 7 bases. The germline gives CDR1 LGHDT, CDR2 YNNKEL (reference sequence). J gave up 2 bases and V 3 bases, and 4 bases lay outside the gene matches. This CDR3 is built from 15 residues. The CDR3 bases are TGTGCCAGCAGCCAGAGCGGGGTCGCCTACAATGAGCAGTTCTTC. Translating it yields CASSQSGVAYNEQFF.

The chain combines TRBV7-6 with TRBJ2-2; 12 nucleotides agree with TRBD2. Germline CDR1 reads SGHVS; CDR2 reads FNYEAQ. The CDR3 runs to 15 residues. J was trimmed by 4 bases and V by 5 bases; bases with no gene match: 2. The CDR3 region has the DNA TGTGCCAGCAGCACTAGCGGGGGGCTCACCGGGGAGCTGTTTTTT. It yields the protein CASSTSGGLTGELFF. Full variable domain (rest looked up from reference TRBV7-6 and TRBJ2-2): GAGVSQSPRYKVTKRGQDVALRCDPISGHVSLYWYRQALGQGPEFLTYFNYEAQQDKSGLPNDRFSAERPEGSISTLTIQRTEQRDSAMYRCASSTSGGLTGELFFGEGSRLTVL.

This chain connects TRBV7-3 to TRBJ2-3, with 7 bases that match TRBD1. The V segment lost 1 base and the J segment 5 bases; nucleotides outside the gene matches: 12. This CDR3 comprises 17 residues. Germline CDR1 SGHTA, CDR2 FQGTGA. DNA of the CDR3: TGTGCCAGCAGCTTAAGTCTCAGGGGGAAAGGAAGAGATACGCAGTATTTT. It translates to CASSLSLRGKGRDTQYF. The full variable domain, its missing parts supplied by reference TRBV7-3 and TRBJ2-3, is GAGVSQTPSNKVTEKGKYVELRCDPISGHTALYWYRQSLGQGPEFLIYFQGTGAADDSGLPNDRFFAVRPEGSVSTLKIQRTERGDSAVYLCASSLSLRGKGRDTQYFGPGTRLTVL.

The chain has TRBV20-1 and TRBJ2-1; tentatively, D is TRBD1 (6 bases). Germline loops: CDR1 DFQATT, CDR2 SNEGSKA (reference sequence). Trimming cost V 5 bases and J 7 bases, with 9 bases left between them. The CDR3 has 11 residues. The CDR3 loop is CSAERGNEQFF. CDR3 in DNA: TGCAGTGCTGAAAGGGGGAATGAGCAGTTCTTC.

This clone was seen a handful of times. The rearrangement joins TRBV19 to TRBJ1-5; 10 positions agree with TRBD1. The CDR3 has 15 amino acids. Trimming at V came to 7 bases and at J to 6 bases, leaving 9 bases not matched to a gene. Germline loops: CDR1 LNHDA, CDR2 SQIVND (reference sequence). CDR3 in amino acids: CASTPDRGYRQPQHF. The CDR3 nucleotides are TGTGCCAGTACTCCGGACAGGGGGTATCGTCAGCCCCAGCATTTT.

This chain connects TRBV6-2 or TRBV6-3 to TRBJ1-5, with D tentatively TRBD1 (6 bases). Trimming stripped 0 bases from V and 6 bases from J, with 12 bases between. Germline V CDR1 and CDR2: MNHEY, SVGEGT. CDR3 length: 15 amino acids. The CDR3 nucleotides read TGTGCCAGCAGTTACTCTCCGGCAGGGGTTCAGCCCCAGCATTTT. Residues: CASSYSPAGVQPQHF.

The rearrangement links TRBV7-9 to TRBJ2-1; unclear D gene. V lost 9 bases and J lost 0, with 12 bases in between. The germline V gene encodes CDR1 SEHNR and CDR2 FQNEAQ (reference sequence). This CDR3 has 14 residues. As DNA, the CDR3 is TGTGCCAGTCGGATAAGCGACTCCTACAATGAGCAGTTCTTC. Protein sequence: CASRISDSYNEQFF.

V usage is TRBV7-2 and J usage is TRBJ2-7, with TRBD1 matching over 7 bases. Trimming cost V 5 bases and J 1 base; bases outside gene matches: 5. This CDR3 has 14 amino acids. Germline V gene sequence: CDR1 SGHTA, CDR2 FQGNSA. CDR3 coding DNA: TGTGCCAGCAGCCAGACGACAGGGTCCTACGAGCAGTACTTC. This encodes CASSQTTGSYEQYF.

This chain uses TRBV5-1 with TRBJ1-2; D gene uncertain. Trimming pared 4 bases from V and 4 bases from J, leaving 20 bases between. CDR1 SGHRS and CDR2 YFSETQ come from the germline V gene. The CDR3 is 16 amino acids. CDR3 region: CASSPAKTVWSYGYTF. The CDR3 nucleotides are TGCGCCAGCAGCCCGGCTAAGACGGTTTGGAGCTATGGCTACACCTTC.